This T cell receptor (beta chain) is drawn from a study of OX40 agonist ivuxolimab in advanced cancers. This clone has just one count. Here immunoSEQ multiplex PCR was the method, and the copy in TCRdb shows in-frame clones only, minus some. The sample has over 60,000 clones, 94% seen once; the top ten hold approximately 15%. V was pared by 8 bases and J by 6 bases, with 6 bases of the junction left unmatched. This CDR3 is 14 amino acids long. Germline CDR1 reads WSHSY; CDR2 reads SAAADI. V and J are TRBV10-2 and TRBJ1-6, with TRBD1 identical over 8 bases. The source material was CD4+ or CD8+ T cells sorted from blood, sampled in a trial of the OX40 agonist ivuxolimab. This sequence originates from an adult with an advanced solid tumor such as melanoma, head and neck, liver or kidney cancer. DNA of the CDR3: TGCGCCAGCGAAAAGGGACAGGCTAATTCACCCCTCCACTTT. Amino acids: CASEKGQANSPLHF.